This record covers a single T cell receptor beta chain. The size of this beta chain means little, since it is a stray read in a library made for alpha chains. The source of the sample is a study of spatial heterogeneity in lung cancer. MiXCR, run by TCRdb on the 5' RACE reads, gives a single entry per CDR3 protein. The table lists 2,500 to 3,500 distinct CDR3 sequences, about 29% of them singletons. V was cut by 4 bases and J by 9 bases, with 10 bases left in between. CDR3 length equals 12 residues. Germline lookup yields CDR1 MGHDK and CDR2 SYGVNS. The time point: sample taken at primary tumor resection. Whole RNA from tumor, nontumor lung or frozen PBMC was sequenced unsorted.

The chain has TRBV25-1 and TRBJ2-4; D remains unclear. The material sequenced was PBMCs, taken at surgery. This TCR derives from a female donor with early-stage non-small cell lung cancer. The CDR3 coding sequence is TGTGCCAGCAGTGCGAAGGGCGGCATTCAGTACTTC. The encoded protein is CASSAKGGIQYF.